Presented here are 27 T cell receptor beta chains from one specimen sequenced in a study of blood T cell repertoires in COVID-19. TCRdb's copy holds only in-frame clones and misses some; the assay was immunoSEQ multiplex PCR. Among 170,000 or so clones listed, roughly 86% were seen once. The sequenced sample was peripheral blood. Receptors originate from a man over 45 with active or convalescent COVID-19.

The V call is TRBV21-1, the J call TRBJ1-2; TRBD1, as called in the table, went unchecked against the DNA. TRBV21-1 is annotated as a pseudogene. The CDR3 spans 15 residues. CDR3 in DNA: TGTGCCAGCAGCAAAGGGGAAAGGGGAAGCTCTGGCTACACCTTC. It specifies CASSKGERGSSGYTF.

This clone was seen just once. The chain employs TRBV5-6 and TRBJ2-7; D remains ambiguous. Germline V gene data show CDR1 as SGHDT and CDR2 as YYEEEE. V gave up 1 base and J gave up 0 bases, with 8 bases separating them. CDR3 length equals 14 residues. For the CDR3, the DNA is TGTGCCAGCAGCTTGCCGGAGACCTCCTACGAGCAGTACTTC. This sequence encodes CASSLPETSYEQYF.

In this sample, this clone turned up a few times. The chain joins TRBV19 to TRBJ2-7; TRBD1 matches at 7 bases. CDR1 is LNHDA, CDR2 SQIVND, per germline (reference sequence). This CDR3 contains 16 residues. J gave up 2 bases and V 4 bases, and 11 bases lay outside the gene matches. CDR3 region: CASSKLGQPKPYEQYF. The CDR3 DNA reads as TGTGCCAGTAGTAAACTGGGACAGCCAAAACCCTACGAGCAGTACTTC. Full variable domain (rest looked up from reference TRBV19 and TRBJ2-7): DGGITQSPKYLFRKEGQNVTLSCEQNLNHDAMYWYRQDPGQGLRLIYYSQIVNDFQKGDIAEGYSVSREKKESFPLTVTSAQKNPTAFYLCASSKLGQPKPYEQYFGPGTRLTVT.

The rearrangement joins TRBV7-2 to TRBJ2-3; D gene uncertain. V lost 3 bases and J 4 bases, leaving 8 bases between the germline ends. CDR1 and CDR2 (germline): SGHTA, FQGNSA. CDR3 size: 13 residues. CDR3 bases: TGTGCCAGCAGCTTTACGCTAGCAGATACGCAGTATTTT. The encoded protein is CASSFTLADTQYF.

The DNA for the CDR3 is TGTGGGGCTGTACTAGCGGAAGGGAGGCGCGAGACCCAGTACTTC. This translates into CGAVLAEGRRETQYF. V usage is TRBV11-3 and J usage is TRBJ2-5, with TRBD2 matching over 8 bases. The CDR3 extends over 15 amino acids. Germline V gene data show CDR1 as SGHNT and CDR2 as YENEEA.

V and J are TRBV18 and TRBJ2-2, with D unresolved. This CDR3 spans 14 amino acids. V shed 0 bases and J shed 1 base, with 3 bases lying between them. Per germline, CDR1 KGHSH and CDR2 LQKENI. In DNA form, the CDR3 reads TGTGCCAGCTCACCACCTCGGAACACCGGGGAGCTGTTTTTT. It is translated as CASSPPRNTGELFF.

Written as DNA, the CDR3 is TGTGCCAGCAGTGAAATGGGCAGGGGGAGGGAAAAACTGTTTTTT. This encodes CASSEMGRGREKLFF. The chain employs TRBV2 and TRBJ1-4, with TRBD1 matching over 7 bases. The germline CDR1 and CDR2 sequences are SNHLY and FYNNEI. Trimming cost V 2 bases and J 8 bases; bases outside gene matches: 8. CDR3 length: 15 amino acids.

This rearrangement joins TRBV27 to TRBJ1-2; no clear D. Germline lookup yields CDR1 MNHEY and CDR2 SMNVEV (reference sequence). The CDR3 covers 15 residues. V was trimmed by 0 bases and J by 1 base, leaving 9 bases between them. The CDR3, as DNA: TGTGCCAGCAGTTTATCTAACACCATTAACTATGGCTACACCTTC. This sequence encodes CASSLSNTINYGYTF.

The J gene is TRBJ2-2, the V gene TRBV19; 10 nucleotides line up with TRBD2. CDR3 length: 14 residues. Trimming cost V 5 bases and J 5 bases; bases outside gene matches: 2. The germline CDR1 and CDR2 sequences are LNHDA and SQIVND (reference sequence). The CDR3 region has the DNA TGTGCCAGTAGTCAGCGGGAGGGAACCGGGGAGCTGTTTTTT. Its translation is CASSQREGTGELFF.

This clone was counted a few times. This chain uses TRBV7-9 with TRBJ1-4; a weak D match, TRBD1 (6 bases). Trimming removed 4 bases at V and 2 bases at J, with 11 bases between. CDR3 length: 15 residues. Germline assignment: CDR1 SEHNR and CDR2 FQNEAQ (reference sequence). The DNA of the CDR3 is TGTGCCAGCAGCTGGGGGGGCACGACTAATGAAAAACTGTTTTTT. Translation: CASSWGGTTNEKLFF.

This sequence joins TRBV5-1 and TRBJ2-3; D perhaps matches TRBD2 (5 bases). The CDR3 has 14 residues. V was clipped by 2 bases and J by 4 bases, with 11 bases between them. Germline CDR1 reads SGHRS; CDR2 reads YFSETQ. As DNA, the CDR3 is TGCGCCAGCAGCTTTGAGGGTTACGCAGATACGCAGTATTTT. This encodes CASSFEGYADTQYF.

J is TRBJ2-5 and V is TRBV18, with 10 bases aligning to TRBD2. This CDR3 has 15 amino acids. The germline V gene has CDR1 KGHSH and CDR2 LQKENI. J gave up 5 bases and V 8 bases, and 11 bases lay outside the gene matches. CDR3 in amino acids: CASIRTSGLTETQYF. In DNA, the CDR3 is TGTGCCAGCATACGGACTAGCGGTCTTACGGAGACCCAGTACTTC.

The chain couples TRBV5-4 to TRBJ1-2; TRBD1 might be the D (5 bases). Trimming shortened V by 6 bases and J by 4 bases, and 16 bases separated the two germline ends. In germline, CDR1 is SGHNT, CDR2 YYREEE (reference sequence). The CDR3 runs 14 residues. The CDR3, as DNA: TGTGCCAGCACCCTTATTGGAGGGACCTATGGCTACACCTTC. Translation gives CASTLIGGTYGYTF.

The V and J genes are TRBV20-1 and TRBJ2-1; TRBD2 is a possible D gene (5 bases). There are 11 residues in the CDR3. Trimming took off 0 bases at V and 12 bases at J, with 9 bases between the two ends. The germline CDR1 and CDR2 sequences are DFQATT and SNEGSKA (reference sequence). The CDR3 DNA sequence: TGCAGTGCTAGAGATAAAGAGGGGCAGTTCTTC. This translates into CSARDKEGQFF.

This chain joins TRBV7-9 and TRBJ1-1, with D possibly being TRBD1 (6 bases). V was trimmed by 2 bases and J by 1 base, leaving 17 bases between them. The CDR3 has 17 residues. Looked up from germline, CDR1 is SEHNR and CDR2 is FQNEAQ (reference sequence). The CDR3 region is CASSLSFAGVRNTEAFF. CDR3 bases: TGTGCCAGCAGCTTAAGTTTTGCAGGGGTCAGGAACACTGAAGCTTTCTTT.

This chain joins TRBV11-3 and TRBJ2-1; TRBD1 aligns across 7 bases. With 1 base clipped from V and 5 bases from J, the junction kept 17 bases outside the gene matches. This CDR3 has 19 residues. In germline, CDR1 is SGHNT, CDR2 YENEEA. DNA of the CDR3: TGTGCCAGCAGCTTAGCACCACACAGGGGTCGAGTAAAGAACAATGAGCAGTTCTTC. Translation gives CASSLAPHRGRVKNNEQFF.

The chain recombines TRBV4-2 with TRBJ2-3; 8 bases match TRBD1. V was pared by 4 bases and J by 1 base, with 1 base of the junction left unmatched. Looked up from germline, CDR1 is LGHNA and CDR2 is YNFKEQ. This CDR3 comprises 14 residues. The CDR3 DNA is TGTGCCAGCAGCCCGGACAGGGGCACAGATACGCAGTATTTT. Its translation is CASSPDRGTDTQYF.

The rearrangement links TRBV11-3 to TRBJ1-1; the D gene is possibly TRBD1 (5 bases). V lost 8 bases to trimming and J lost 3 bases, with 31 bases between them. Germline V gene sequence: CDR1 SGHNT, CDR2 YENEEA. The CDR3 consists of 19 residues. The CDR3 region has the DNA TGTGCCAGCCAATTAGGTCGGTATAGGGGTCGATTCAGGGACACTGAAGCTTTCTTT. Encoded protein: CASQLGRYRGRFRDTEAFF.

The chain recombines TRBV20-1 with TRBJ2-7, with D possibly being TRBD1 (6 bases). Germline loops: CDR1 DFQATT, CDR2 SNEGSKA (reference sequence). V was pared by 5 bases and J by 2 bases, with 7 bases between. This CDR3 is 11 amino acids long. The DNA of the CDR3 is TGCAGTGCTTGGGACACCTACGAGCAGTACTTC. It encodes CSAWDTYEQYF.

For the CDR3, the DNA is TGTGCCAGTAGTATCAACAGGGGTAGGACTGAAGCTTTCTTT. Protein sequence: CASSINRGRTEAFF. The rearrangement joins TRBV19 to TRBJ1-1; 7 nucleotides match TRBD1. The CDR3 is 14 residues long. V lost 3 bases, J lost 5 bases, and 6 bases stayed unmatched. Germline values: CDR1 LNHDA, CDR2 SQIVND (reference sequence). Drawing the rest from reference TRBV19 and TRBJ1-1, the complete variable domain is DGGITQSPKYLFRKEGQNVTLSCEQNLNHDAMYWYRQDPGQGLRLIYYSQIVNDFQKGDIAEGYSVSREKKESFPLTVTSAQKNPTAFYLCASSINRGRTEAFFGQGTRLTVV.

The chain joins TRBV19 to TRBJ2-7; the D gene is possibly TRBD2 (5 bases). Germline CDR1 and CDR2: LNHDA and SQIVND (reference sequence). This CDR3 is built from 14 residues. Trimming shortened V by 5 bases and J by 3 bases, and 14 bases separated the two germline ends. CDR3 in DNA: TGTGCCAGTAGTGAGGGATTCCCGCGCTACGAGCAGTACTTC. It yields the protein CASSEGFPRYEQYF.

The chain joins TRBV6-2 or TRBV6-3 to TRBJ2-7; 9 nucleotides agree with TRBD1. CDR1 MNHEY and CDR2 SVGEGT come from the germline V gene. Germline trimming cut 4 bases from V and 4 bases from J; bases unmatched to any gene: 14. The CDR3 totals 17 residues. The CDR3 DNA sequence: TGTGCCAGCAGTTCCAGAACACCGGGACAGGGACGGTACGAGCAGTACTTC. It encodes CASSSRTPGQGRYEQYF.

The chain carries TRBV9 and TRBJ2-2; D perhaps matches TRBD2 (6 bases). The V gene's germline CDR1 is SGDLS and CDR2 YYNGEE. CDR3 length equals 14 residues. Trimming removed 0 bases at V and 8 bases at J, with 11 bases between. CDR3 protein: CASSVGGTRGELFF. DNA for the CDR3: TGTGCCAGCAGCGTAGGCGGGACTCGGGGGGAGCTGTTTTTT.

This chain joins TRBV7-6 and TRBJ2-1, with a possible D match to TRBD1 (6 bases). CDR1 SGHVS and CDR2 FNYEAQ come from the germline V gene. The CDR3 is 13 amino acids. Trimming stripped 5 bases from V and 5 bases from J, with 10 bases between. CDR3 in DNA: TGTGCCAGCAGCCACGACAGGCACAATGAGCAGTTCTTC. Translated: CASSHDRHNEQFF.

The chain has TRBV6-2 or TRBV6-3 and TRBJ1-2; 9 bases are shared with TRBD1. CDR1 is MNHEY, CDR2 SVGEGT, per germline. V trimming: 4 bases; J trimming: 4 bases; junction bases outside the gene matches: 4. This CDR3 is 14 amino acids long. The CDR3 bases are TGTGCCAGCAGTTCGAACAGGGGGCGCTATGGCTACACCTTC. Protein sequence: CASSSNRGRYGYTF.

The chain recombines TRBV27 with TRBJ1-1; the match to TRBD1 covers 9 bases. Looked up from germline, CDR1 is MNHEY and CDR2 is SMNVEV (reference sequence). The CDR3 spans 12 residues. The trim removed 6 bases at V and 10 bases at J, leaving 6 bases unmatched. CDR3 region: CASRAIQGAAFF. The CDR3 coding sequence is TGTGCCAGCAGAGCAATACAGGGGGCAGCTTTCTTT.

The chain joins TRBV27 to TRBJ2-7, with 7 positions matching TRBD1. Germline-derived CDR1 and CDR2 are MNHEY and SMNVEV (reference sequence). V lost 6 bases and J lost 6; bases outside the gene matches: 8. The CDR3 runs 13 residues. The CDR3 region has the DNA TGTGCCAGCAGCCGGGACAGTTCTTTCGAGCAGTACTTC. Protein product: CASSRDSSFEQYF.